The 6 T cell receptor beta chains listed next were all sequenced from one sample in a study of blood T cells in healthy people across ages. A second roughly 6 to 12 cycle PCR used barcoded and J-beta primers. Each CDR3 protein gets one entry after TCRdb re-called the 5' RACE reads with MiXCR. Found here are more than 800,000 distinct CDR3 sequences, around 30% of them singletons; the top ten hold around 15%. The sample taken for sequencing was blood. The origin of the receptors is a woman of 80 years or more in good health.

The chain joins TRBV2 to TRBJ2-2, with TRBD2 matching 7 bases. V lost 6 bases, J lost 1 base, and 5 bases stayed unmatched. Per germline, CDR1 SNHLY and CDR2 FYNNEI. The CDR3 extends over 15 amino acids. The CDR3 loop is CASRGRGGNTGELFF. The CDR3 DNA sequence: TGTGCCAGCAGGGGACGCGGGGGGAACACCGGGGAGCTGTTTTTT.

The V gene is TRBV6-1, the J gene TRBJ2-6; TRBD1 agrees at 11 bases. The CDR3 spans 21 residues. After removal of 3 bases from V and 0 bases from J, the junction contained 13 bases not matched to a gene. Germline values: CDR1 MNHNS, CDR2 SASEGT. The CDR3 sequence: CASSDPGTGGPRSSGANVLTF. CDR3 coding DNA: TGTGCCAGCAGTGACCCTGGGACAGGGGGTCCCAGGAGCTCTGGGGCCAACGTCCTGACTTTC.

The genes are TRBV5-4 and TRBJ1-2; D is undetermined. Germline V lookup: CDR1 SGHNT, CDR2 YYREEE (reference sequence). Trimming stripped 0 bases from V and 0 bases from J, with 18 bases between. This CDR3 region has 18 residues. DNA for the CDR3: TGTGCCAGCAGCTTGGCCGGGTTAAAAAGAGGAGCTAACTATGGCTACACCTTC. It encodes CASSLAGLKRGANYGYTF. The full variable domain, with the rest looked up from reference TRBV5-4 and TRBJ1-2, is ETGVTQSPTHLIKTRGQQVTLRCSSQSGHNTVSWYQQALGQGPQFIFQYYREEENGRGNFPPRFSGLQFPNYSSELNVNALELDDSALYLCASSLAGLKRGANYGYTFGSGTRLTVV.

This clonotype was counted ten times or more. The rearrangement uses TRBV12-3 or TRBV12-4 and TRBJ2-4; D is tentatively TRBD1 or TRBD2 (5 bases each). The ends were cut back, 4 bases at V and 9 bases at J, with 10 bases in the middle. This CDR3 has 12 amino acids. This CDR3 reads CASSYWGTIQYF. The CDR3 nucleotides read TGTGCCAGCAGTTACTGGGGGACCATTCAGTACTTC.

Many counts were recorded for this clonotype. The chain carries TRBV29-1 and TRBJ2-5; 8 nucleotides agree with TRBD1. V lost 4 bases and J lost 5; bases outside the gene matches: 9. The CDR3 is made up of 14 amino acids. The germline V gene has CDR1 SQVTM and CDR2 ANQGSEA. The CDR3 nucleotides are TGCAGCGTTGCTGGACAGGGAAGGACGGAGACCCAGTACTTC. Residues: CSVAGQGRTETQYF. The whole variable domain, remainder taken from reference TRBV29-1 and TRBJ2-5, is SAVISQKPSRDICQRGTSLTIQCQVDSQVTMMFWYRQQPGQSLTLIATANQGSEATYESGFVIDKFPISRPNLTFSTLTVSNMSPEDSSIYLCSVAGQGRTETQYFGPGTRLLVL.

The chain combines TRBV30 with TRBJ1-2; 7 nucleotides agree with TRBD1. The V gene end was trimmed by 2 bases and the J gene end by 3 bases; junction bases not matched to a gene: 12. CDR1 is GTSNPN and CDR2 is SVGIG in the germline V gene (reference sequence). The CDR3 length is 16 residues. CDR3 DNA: TGTGCCTGGAGTAAAACGGGAGGGCAGGGGGACTATGGCTACACCTTC. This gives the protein CAWSKTGGQGDYGYTF.